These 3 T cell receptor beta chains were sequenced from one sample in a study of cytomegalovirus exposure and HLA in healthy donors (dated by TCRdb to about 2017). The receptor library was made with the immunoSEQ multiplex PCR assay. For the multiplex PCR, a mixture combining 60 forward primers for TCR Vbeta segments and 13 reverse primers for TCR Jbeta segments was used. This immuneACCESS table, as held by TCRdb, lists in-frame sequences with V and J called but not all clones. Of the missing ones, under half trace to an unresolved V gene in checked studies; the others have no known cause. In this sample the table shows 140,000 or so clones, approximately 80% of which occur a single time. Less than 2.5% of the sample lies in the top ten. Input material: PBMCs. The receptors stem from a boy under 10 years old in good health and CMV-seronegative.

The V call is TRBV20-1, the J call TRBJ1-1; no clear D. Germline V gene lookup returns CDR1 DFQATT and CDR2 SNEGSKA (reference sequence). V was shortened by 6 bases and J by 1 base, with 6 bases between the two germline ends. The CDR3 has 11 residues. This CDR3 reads CSARRNTEAFF. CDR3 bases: TGCAGTGCCCGGAGGAACACTGAAGCTTTCTTT.

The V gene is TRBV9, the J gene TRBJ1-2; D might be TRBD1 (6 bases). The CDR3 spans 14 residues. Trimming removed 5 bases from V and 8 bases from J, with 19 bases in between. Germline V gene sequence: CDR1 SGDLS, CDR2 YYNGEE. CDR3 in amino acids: CASSSTGTFEGYTF. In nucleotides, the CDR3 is TGTGCCAGCAGTTCTACAGGGACCTTTGAGGGCTACACCTTC. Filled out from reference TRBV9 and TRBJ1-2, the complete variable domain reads DSGVTQTPKHLITATGQRVTLRCSPRSGDLSVYWYQQSLDQGLQFLIQYYNGEERAKGNILERFSAQQFPDLHSELNLSSLELGDSALYFCASSSTGTFEGYTFGSGTRLTVV.

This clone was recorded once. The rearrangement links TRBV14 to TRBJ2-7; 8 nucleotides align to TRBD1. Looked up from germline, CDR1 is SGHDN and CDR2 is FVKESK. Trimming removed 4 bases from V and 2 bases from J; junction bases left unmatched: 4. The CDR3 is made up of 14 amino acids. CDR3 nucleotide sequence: TGTGCCAGCAGCCTTGGACAGGGCGCCTACGAGCAGTACTTC. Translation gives CASSLGQGAYEQYF.